This T cell receptor (beta chain) is drawn from a study of T cells in Graves' hyperthyroidism and ophthalmopathy. It was RNA transcripts that yielded the amplified TCR beta CDR3 regions. The TCR CDR3 first-round RT-PCR relied on the HTBI primer set. Using its own MiXCR run on the multiplex PCR reads, TCRdb lists one record per CDR3 protein. The sample carries roughly 420,000 distinct CDR3 sequences, less than 20% recorded once. This clonotype was counted at least ten times. When ophthalmopathy did not progress within 18 months, Graves' hyperthyroidism was considered stable. With a duration under 2 months, the hyperthyroidism was newly diagnosed in patients aged 18 to 65. For the diagnoses, clinical symptoms, serum thyroxine and TRAb, thyroid ultrasound and orbital computed tomography were used. Out of about 10 ml of fresh peripheral blood came the PBMCs. Trimming took off 1 base at V and 1 base at J, with 13 bases between the two ends. CDR1 and CDR2 (germline): SGHNT, YENEEA. The CDR3 sequence is 16 residues long.

The receptor comes from a woman younger than 35 with Graves' hyperthyroidism. The sample comprised blood. V gene TRBV11-3 combines with J gene TRBJ1-1, with D possibly being TRBD1 (6 bases). CDR3 protein: CASSLGRGPPNTEAFF. CDR3 DNA sequence: TGTGCCAGCAGCTTAGGGCGGGGGCCCCCGAACACTGAAGCTTTCTTT.